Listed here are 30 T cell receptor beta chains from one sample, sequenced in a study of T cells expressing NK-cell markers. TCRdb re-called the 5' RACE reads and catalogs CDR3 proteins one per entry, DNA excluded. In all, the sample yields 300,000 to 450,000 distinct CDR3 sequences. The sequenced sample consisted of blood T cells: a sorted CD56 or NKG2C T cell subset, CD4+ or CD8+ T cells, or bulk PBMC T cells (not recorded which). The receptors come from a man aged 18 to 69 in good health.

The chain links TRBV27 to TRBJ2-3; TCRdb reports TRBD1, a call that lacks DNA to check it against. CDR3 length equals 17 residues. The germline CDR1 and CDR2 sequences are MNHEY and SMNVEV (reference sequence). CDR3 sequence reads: CASSLSPQGWGTDTQYF.

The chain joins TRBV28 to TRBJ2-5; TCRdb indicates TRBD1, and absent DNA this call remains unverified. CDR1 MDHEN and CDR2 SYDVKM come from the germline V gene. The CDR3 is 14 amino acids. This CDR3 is CASRAGGIGETQYF.

CDR3 in amino acids: CSARTPGQTYNEQFF. The rearrangement uses TRBV20-1 and TRBJ2-1; the D call from TCRdb, TRBD1, cannot be confirmed without DNA. CDR1 is DFQATT, CDR2 SNEGSKA, per germline (reference sequence). The CDR3 totals 15 residues.

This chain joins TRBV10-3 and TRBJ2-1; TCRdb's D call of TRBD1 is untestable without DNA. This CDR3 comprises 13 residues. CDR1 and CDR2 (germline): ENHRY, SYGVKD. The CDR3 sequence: CAISGGQANEQFF.

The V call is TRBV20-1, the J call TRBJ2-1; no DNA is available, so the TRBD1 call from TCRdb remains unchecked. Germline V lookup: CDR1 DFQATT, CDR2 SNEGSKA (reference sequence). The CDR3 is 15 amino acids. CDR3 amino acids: CSARDAGANYNEQFF.

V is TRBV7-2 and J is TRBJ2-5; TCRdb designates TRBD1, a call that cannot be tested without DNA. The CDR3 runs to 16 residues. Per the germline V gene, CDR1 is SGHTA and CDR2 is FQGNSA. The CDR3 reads CASSVTGGSGQETQYF.

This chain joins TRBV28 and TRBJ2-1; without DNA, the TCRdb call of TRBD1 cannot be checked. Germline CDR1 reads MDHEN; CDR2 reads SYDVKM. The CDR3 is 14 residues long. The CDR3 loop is CASLTGGGYNEQFF.

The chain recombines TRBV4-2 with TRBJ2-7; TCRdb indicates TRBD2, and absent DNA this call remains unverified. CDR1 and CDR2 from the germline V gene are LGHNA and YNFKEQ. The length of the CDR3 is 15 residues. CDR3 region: CASSLGGGALDEQYF.

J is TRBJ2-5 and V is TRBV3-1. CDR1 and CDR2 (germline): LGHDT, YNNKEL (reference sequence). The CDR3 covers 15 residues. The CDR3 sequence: CASSQMAVAQETQYF.

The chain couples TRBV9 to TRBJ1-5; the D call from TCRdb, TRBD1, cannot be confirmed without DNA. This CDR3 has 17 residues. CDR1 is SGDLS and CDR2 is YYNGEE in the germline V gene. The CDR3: CASSVRVRGLGNQPQHF.

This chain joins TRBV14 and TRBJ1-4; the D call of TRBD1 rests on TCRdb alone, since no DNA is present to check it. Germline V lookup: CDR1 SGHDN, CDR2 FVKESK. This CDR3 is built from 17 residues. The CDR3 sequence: CASSSDRGTATNEKLFF.

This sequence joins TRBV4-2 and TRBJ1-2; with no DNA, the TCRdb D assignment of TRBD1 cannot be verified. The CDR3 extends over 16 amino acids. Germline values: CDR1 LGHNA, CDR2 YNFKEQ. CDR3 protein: CASSQDPTEGNYGYTF.

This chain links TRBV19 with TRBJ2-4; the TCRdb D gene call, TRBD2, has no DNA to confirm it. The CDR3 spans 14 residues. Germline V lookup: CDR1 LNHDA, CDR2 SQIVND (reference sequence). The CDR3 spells CASSISGSKNIQYF.

The CDR3 loop reads CASSLGRAGGYEQYF. V and J are TRBV3-1 and TRBJ2-7; as DNA is missing, the TRBD2 call by TCRdb cannot be tested. The CDR3 extends over 15 amino acids. Germline CDR1 reads LGHDT; CDR2 reads YNNKEL (reference sequence).

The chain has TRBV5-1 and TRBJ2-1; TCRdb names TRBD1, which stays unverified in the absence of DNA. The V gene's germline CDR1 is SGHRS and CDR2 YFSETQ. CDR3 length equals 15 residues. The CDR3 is CASSFYRGPNNEQFF.

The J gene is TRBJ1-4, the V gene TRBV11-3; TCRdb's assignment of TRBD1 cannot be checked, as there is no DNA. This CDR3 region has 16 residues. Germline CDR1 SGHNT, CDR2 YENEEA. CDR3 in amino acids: CASSFPQTGENEKLFF.

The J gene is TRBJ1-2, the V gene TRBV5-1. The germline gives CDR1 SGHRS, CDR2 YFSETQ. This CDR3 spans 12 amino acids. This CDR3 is CASRQQGYGYTF.

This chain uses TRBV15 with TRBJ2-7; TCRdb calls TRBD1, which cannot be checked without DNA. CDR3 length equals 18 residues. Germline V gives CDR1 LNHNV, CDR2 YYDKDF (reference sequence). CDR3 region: CATSRLLTAEWGHQEQYF.

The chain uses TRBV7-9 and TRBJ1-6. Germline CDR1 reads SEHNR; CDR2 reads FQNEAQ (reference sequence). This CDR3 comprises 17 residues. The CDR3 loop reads CASSSPREVEHNSPLHF.

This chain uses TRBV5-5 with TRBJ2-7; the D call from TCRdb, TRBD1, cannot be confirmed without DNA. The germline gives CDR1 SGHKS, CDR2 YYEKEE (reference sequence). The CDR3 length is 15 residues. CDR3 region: CASSYQTGKNDEQYF.

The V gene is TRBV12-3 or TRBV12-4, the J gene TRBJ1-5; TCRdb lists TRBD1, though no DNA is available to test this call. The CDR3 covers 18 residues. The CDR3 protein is CASSLDVGGLGGNQPQHF.

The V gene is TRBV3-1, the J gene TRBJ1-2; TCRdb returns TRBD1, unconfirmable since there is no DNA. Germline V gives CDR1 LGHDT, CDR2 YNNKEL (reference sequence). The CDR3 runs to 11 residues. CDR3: CASSRGVGYTF.

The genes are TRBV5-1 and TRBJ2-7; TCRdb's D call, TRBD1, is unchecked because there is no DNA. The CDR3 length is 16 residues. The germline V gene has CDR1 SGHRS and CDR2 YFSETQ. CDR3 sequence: CASSSTGTTISYEQYF.

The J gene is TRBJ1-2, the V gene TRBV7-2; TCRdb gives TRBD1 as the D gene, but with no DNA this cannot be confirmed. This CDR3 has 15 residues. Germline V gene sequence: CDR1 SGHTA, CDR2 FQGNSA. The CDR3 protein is CASGTGDHPNYGYTF.

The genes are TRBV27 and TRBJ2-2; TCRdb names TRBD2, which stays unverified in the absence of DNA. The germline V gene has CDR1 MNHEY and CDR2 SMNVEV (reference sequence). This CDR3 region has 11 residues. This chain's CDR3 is CASSGSGELFF.

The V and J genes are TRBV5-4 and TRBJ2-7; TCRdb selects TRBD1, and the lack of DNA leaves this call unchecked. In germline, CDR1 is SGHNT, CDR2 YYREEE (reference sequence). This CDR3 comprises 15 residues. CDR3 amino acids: CASSAGVGVDYEQYF.

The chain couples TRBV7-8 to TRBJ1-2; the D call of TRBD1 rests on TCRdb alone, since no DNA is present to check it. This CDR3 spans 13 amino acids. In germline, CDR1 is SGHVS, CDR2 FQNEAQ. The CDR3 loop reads CASSNRTGVGYTF.

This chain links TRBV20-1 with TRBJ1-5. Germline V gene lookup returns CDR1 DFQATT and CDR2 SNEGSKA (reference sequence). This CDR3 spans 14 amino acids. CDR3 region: CSAVGGETNQPQHF.

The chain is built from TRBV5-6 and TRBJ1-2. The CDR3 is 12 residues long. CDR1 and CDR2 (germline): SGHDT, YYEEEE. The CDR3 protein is CASSFTTEGYTF. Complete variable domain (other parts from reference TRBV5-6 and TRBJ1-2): DAGVTQSPTHLIKTRGQQVTLRCSPKSGHDTVSWYQQALGQGPQFIFQYYEEEERQRGNFPDRFSGHQFPNYSSELNVNALLLGDSALYLCASSFTTEGYTFGSGTRLTVV.

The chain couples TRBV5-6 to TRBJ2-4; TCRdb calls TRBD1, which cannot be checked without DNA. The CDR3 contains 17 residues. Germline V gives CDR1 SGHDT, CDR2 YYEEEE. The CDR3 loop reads CASSPRDSPLAKNIQYF.